This T cell receptor beta chain was captured in a study of T cell clonotyping in hematopoietic cell transplantation. General study findings and limits: Without cell sorting, CD4 versus CD8 contributions remain unresolved. At the given depth, recipient repertoires were over 95% de novo clonotypes. Higher Inverse Simpson Index values in graft donor and pretransplant recipient predicted broader posttransplant TCR diversity.

Generated by immunoSEQ multiplex PCR, the TCRdb table keeps only in-frame clones and is missing some. The sample yields about 550 clones, roughly 95% seen once. Notes on this clone: Its antigen is not known.

Blood collection times were about day -28 and days 30, 100, 180 posttransplant. J was trimmed by 7 bases and V by 7 bases; bases with no gene match: 6. Germline loops: CDR1 SQVTM, CDR2 ANQGSEA. This CDR3 region has 12 residues. The starting material was peripheral blood mononuclear cells, obtained 30 days after allogeneic stem cell transplant. This clonotype was sampled from a female patient aged 45-65 years who had an allogeneic stem cell transplant from an unrelated donor, so the T cells may come from the graft donor. Some clones in this sample may be carry-over from other donors' samples. The genes are TRBV29-1 and TRBJ1-2; 10 nucleotides line up with TRBD1. In nucleotides, the CDR3 is TGCAGCGCCGAGACAGGGGGCGTTGGCTACACCTTC. It is translated as CSAETGGVGYTF.